The 12 T cell receptor beta chains in this list originate from one sample, sequenced in a study of blood T cells in healthy people across ages. Combining a sample-barcoded 5' primer with a J-beta primer mix, a second PCR ran for about 7 to 11 cycles. TCRdb fed the 5' RACE reads into MiXCR, producing one record per CDR3 protein. The sample has about 770,000 distinct CDR3 sequences, 44% seen once. Sequencing used blood. Receptors originate from a man in his sixties in good health.

The chain has TRBV4-1 and TRBJ2-4, with D possibly called TRBD1 or TRBD2 (5 bases each). The last part of the DNA fits TRBJ2-7 better; the J call may be wrong. Germline CDR1 and CDR2: MGHRA and YSYEKL. The CDR3 contains 17 residues. CDR3 in DNA: TGCGCCAGCAGCCAGGGGACCCTAGCCCTACCTCCCTACGAGCAGTACTTC. It yields the protein CASSQGTLALPPYEQYF.

The V and J genes are TRBV13 and TRBJ2-2, with TRBD1 matching over 7 bases. This CDR3 has 15 amino acids. V shed 2 bases, J shed 3 bases, and the junction held 3 bases outside the gene matches. Germline CDR1 PRHDT, CDR2 FYEKMQ (reference sequence). CDR3 protein: CASSLKGGYTGELFF. Written as DNA, the CDR3 is TGTGCCAGCAGCTTAAAAGGGGGCTACACCGGGGAGCTGTTTTTT.

This clonotype was seen a handful of times. The rearrangement links TRBV4-3 to TRBJ2-3; D is undetermined. The germline V gene encodes CDR1 LGHNA and CDR2 YSLEER. V dropped 4 bases and J dropped 1 base, with 9 bases sitting between them. The CDR3 totals 14 residues. The CDR3 sequence: CASSPQGGTDTQYF. As DNA, the CDR3 is TGCGCCAGCAGCCCGCAAGGCGGCACAGATACGCAGTATTTT.

Worth noting for this clonotype: One junction end disagrees with the germline gene, perhaps due to a read error. The chain employs TRBV6-2 or TRBV6-3 and TRBJ2-1; D uncertain. This CDR3 is 13 amino acids long. The germline CDR1 and CDR2 sequences are MNHEY and SVGEGT. Written as DNA, the CDR3 is TGTGCCAGCAGCTACTCGAAGGGCAATGAGCAGTTCTTC. Translation gives CASSYSKGNEQFF.

V is TRBV7-6 and J is TRBJ2-7; D is unresolved. The CDR3 length is 15 residues. Trimming took 1 base from V and 2 from J, leaving 12 bases between them. From germline, CDR1 is SGHVS and CDR2 FNYEAQ. The CDR3 loop is CASSLDSVRTYEQYF. The CDR3 DNA follows: TGTGCCAGCAGCTTAGATTCTGTCAGAACCTACGAGCAGTACTTC.

The chain uses TRBV29-1 and TRBJ1-4; no firm D call. The CDR3 runs to 13 residues. V dropped 7 bases and J dropped 7 bases, with 16 bases sitting between them. Per germline, CDR1 SQVTM and CDR2 ANQGSEA. DNA for the CDR3: TGCAGCGGTGGAATAAGCAGCGGTGAAAAACTGTTTTTT. Its protein product is CSGGISSGEKLFF.

This clonotype was detected only a few times. The chain carries TRBV11-2 and TRBJ2-3; D call uncertain. V was pared by 4 bases and J by 6 bases, with 20 bases between. The germline V gene has CDR1 SGHAT and CDR2 FQNNGV. The CDR3 length is 16 residues. CDR3 in amino acids: CASSSISRAPGDTQYF. The CDR3 DNA sequence: TGTGCCAGCAGCTCCATTTCTCGGGCCCCCGGGGATACGCAGTATTTT.

The chain is built from TRBV12-3 or TRBV12-4 and TRBJ2-3; 9 nucleotides agree with TRBD2. Trimming removed 8 bases from V and 6 bases from J; junction bases left unmatched: 18. The CDR3 has 17 residues. The CDR3 DNA sequence: TGTGCCAGCGGCCCGAATTTGCGGGGGGGCCTATCTGATACGCAGTATTTT. Translating gives CASGPNLRGGLSDTQYF.

The gene calls are TRBV25-1 and TRBJ2-1; TRBD1 matches at 8 bases. This CDR3 region has 18 residues. CDR1 and CDR2 from the germline V gene are MGHDK and SYGVNS. V was clipped by 1 base and J by 9 bases; unmatched bases: 17. In DNA, the CDR3 is TGTGCCAGCAGTGAATTCTACTCCCCGGGGACAGGTGTGGGTGAGCAGTTCTTC. Its translation is CASSEFYSPGTGVGEQFF.

This chain joins TRBV12-3 or TRBV12-4 and TRBJ1-5; D remains ambiguous. Trimming removed 5 bases from V and 3 bases from J, with 11 bases in between. This CDR3 comprises 14 residues. The CDR3: CASSLRGPNQPQHF. For the CDR3, the DNA is TGTGCCAGCAGTCTAAGAGGGCCCAATCAGCCCCAGCATTTT.

This clonotype has only a few counts. For the CDR3, the DNA is TGTGCCAGCAAGCTGAGTATAGCGGGGATTAACAGCTCCTACAATGAGCAGTTCTTC. As protein: CASKLSIAGINSSYNEQFF. The chain uses TRBV21-1 and TRBJ2-1; TRBD2 is the table's D call, not checked against the DNA. TRBV21-1 is a listed pseudogene. The CDR3 has 19 amino acids.

The chain uses TRBV20-1 and TRBJ2-4; D remains ambiguous. The J call may be in error: the DNA end matches TRBJ2-7 better. CDR1 and CDR2 (germline): DFQATT, SNEGSKA (reference sequence). There are 13 residues in the CDR3. CDR3 region: CSAPRIPGNEQYF. Here the CDR3 DNA reads TGCAGTGCTCCTCGCATCCCCGGCAACGAGCAGTACTTC.